This record covers a single T cell receptor beta chain. The protocol was immunoSEQ multiplex PCR, while the TCRdb copy is restricted to in-frame clones and leaves out a portion. The sample lists hundreds of thousands of clones; 85% to 90% were seen once. Germline V gene lookup returns CDR1 SGHRS and CDR2 YFSETQ. V was pared by 2 bases and J by 5 bases, with 16 bases between. The CDR3 length is 15 residues. These data originate in a study of blood T cell repertoires in COVID-19. Study context: Nucleic acid was either cDNA or gDNA, and it came from T cells, B-cell-depleted T cells, or PBMCs.

The sequence was obtained from a man between 50 and 59 years old with acute or convalescent COVID-19. This chain connects TRBV5-1 to TRBJ2-5; D gene ambiguous. Sequenced material: peripheral blood. CDR3 loop: CASSFSWSPGETQYF. The DNA for the CDR3 is TGCGCCAGCAGCTTTAGCTGGTCACCCGGGGAGACCCAGTACTTC.